The 26 T cell receptor beta chains below were found in one sample sequenced in a study of T cell responses to AZD1222 COVID-19 vaccine. Assay used: immunoSEQ multiplex PCR; TCRdb lists only in-frame clones, some missing. This sample yields about 75,000 clones, of which more than 70% are seen a single time; about a tenth belongs to the top ten. The sample in question was peripheral blood, obtained 28 days after the second dose of the MenACWY control vaccine. Receptor source: an adult who received the MenACWY meningococcal vaccine as a control.

CDR3 amino acids: CASSKVRGAIGYGYTF. The CDR3 DNA reads TGTGCCAGCAGCAAAGTCCGGGGGGCGATCGGCTATGGCTACACCTTC. V usage is TRBV21-1 and J usage is TRBJ1-2. TRBV21-1 is flagged as a pseudogene. This CDR3 is built from 16 residues.

This chain joins TRBV6-1 and TRBJ1-3; D ambiguous. The length of the CDR3 is 13 residues. V was trimmed by 3 bases and J by 5 bases, leaving 8 bases between them. Germline values: CDR1 MNHNS, CDR2 SASEGT. The CDR3 nucleotides read TGTGCCAGCAGTGAGGACGGGAGAAACACCATATATTTT. It yields the protein CASSEDGRNTIYF.

In its sample, this clone was seen once. The genes are TRBV20-1 and TRBJ1-4, with 8 bases matching TRBD1. V shed 3 bases and J 7 bases; nucleotides not matched to a gene: 10. The germline gives CDR1 DFQATT, CDR2 SNEGSKA (reference sequence). The CDR3 is 15 amino acids. The chain's CDR3 is CSASRLTGAREKLFF. The CDR3, as DNA: TGCAGTGCTAGTAGACTGACAGGGGCGCGTGAAAAACTGTTTTTT.

Details on this clone: At one end, the junction sequence differs from germline, possibly due to a read error. The chain recombines TRBV29-1 with TRBJ1-2; TRBD1 aligns across 7 bases. Germline V gene lookup returns CDR1 SQVTM and CDR2 ANQGSEA. The CDR3 runs 14 residues. CDR3 amino acids: CSVEGTGVGYGYTF. Written as DNA, the CDR3 is TGCAGCGTAGAAGGAACAGGGGTTGGCTATGGCTACACCTTC.

CDR3 loop: CASSQTGQINTEAFF. CDR3 nucleotide sequence: TGTGCCAGCTCCCAAACGGGACAGATCAACACTGAAGCTTTCTTT. The chain couples TRBV18 to TRBJ1-1; 7 positions match TRBD1. Trimming took 6 bases from V and 2 from J; bases not matched to a gene: 9. Germline V gives CDR1 KGHSH, CDR2 LQKENI. The CDR3 extends over 15 amino acids.

The chain uses TRBV7-2 and TRBJ1-2; maybe TRBD1 (5 bases). V was trimmed by 1 base and J by 1 base, leaving 10 bases between them. Looked up from germline, CDR1 is SGHTA and CDR2 is FQGNSA. The CDR3 spans 15 residues. The CDR3 sequence: CASSLGQRNNYGYTF. The CDR3 bases are TGTGCCAGCAGCTTAGGACAGCGTAATAACTATGGCTACACCTTC.

The chain uses TRBV6-5 and TRBJ2-3; perhaps TRBD1 as D (5 bases). CDR1 is MNHEY, CDR2 SVGAGI, per germline. The CDR3 is 15 amino acids. V gave up 8 bases and J gave up 2 bases, with 17 bases separating them. The chain's CDR3 is CASGVGADITDTQYF. The CDR3 region has the DNA TGTGCCAGCGGGGTGGGTGCGGACATCACAGATACGCAGTATTTT.

This chain links TRBV12-3 or TRBV12-4 with TRBJ1-5, with no clear D. There are 12 residues in the CDR3. V shed 2 bases and J shed 7 bases, with 6 bases lying between them. As DNA, the CDR3 is TGTGCCAGCAGTTTACGCGGCCAGCCCCAGCATTTT. Residues: CASSLRGQPQHF.

This chain links TRBV28 with TRBJ2-2; 9 bases fit TRBD1. CDR1 is MDHEN and CDR2 is SYDVKM in the germline V gene. The CDR3 is 16 residues long. V trimming: 6 bases; J trimming: 7 bases; junction bases outside the gene matches: 12. This CDR3 is CASRPDRGDVIGELFF. The CDR3 DNA reads as TGTGCCAGCAGGCCTGACAGGGGGGATGTCATCGGGGAGCTGTTTTTT.

The chain employs TRBV6-5 and TRBJ1-4, with 9 bases matching TRBD1. Germline trimming cut 2 bases from V and 8 bases from J; bases unmatched to any gene: 6. From germline, CDR1 is MNHEY and CDR2 SVGAGI. CDR3 size: 15 residues. This chain's CDR3 is CASSYTGGGSEKLFF. DNA for the CDR3: TGTGCCAGCAGTTACACAGGGGGCGGGAGCGAAAAACTGTTTTTT.

The rearrangement joins TRBV18 to TRBJ2-1; D is perhaps TRBD1 (6 bases). The length of the CDR3 is 14 residues. V shed 6 bases and J shed 2 bases, with 11 bases lying between them. CDR1 and CDR2 from the germline V gene are KGHSH and LQKENI. This CDR3 is CASSQQGTYNEQFF. As DNA, the CDR3 is TGTGCCAGCTCTCAACAGGGAACCTACAATGAGCAGTTCTTC.

The chain is built from TRBV2 and TRBJ1-5; 9 nucleotides align to TRBD1. The length of the CDR3 is 18 residues. The V gene's germline CDR1 is SNHLY and CDR2 FYNNEI. Trimming removed 4 bases from V and 0 bases from J; junction bases left unmatched: 10. Written as DNA, the CDR3 is TGTGCCAGCAGTGGGAGGACAGGGGAAACTTATAGCAATCAGCCCCAGCATTTT. Protein: CASSGRTGETYSNQPQHF.

The rearrangement links TRBV11-2 to TRBJ1-2; weak D call: TRBD1 (6 bases). Trimming pared 10 bases from V and 8 bases from J, leaving 14 bases between. The length of the CDR3 is 11 residues. Germline assignment: CDR1 SGHAT and CDR2 FQNNGV. The CDR3 loop reads CATLGARGYTF. The CDR3 bases are TGTGCCACCCTGGGGGCGCGGGGCTACACCTTC.

The chain couples TRBV19 to TRBJ1-1; D not certain. Germline V CDR1 and CDR2: LNHDA, SQIVND (reference sequence). V was clipped by 6 bases and J by 0 bases, with 5 bases between them. The CDR3 covers 12 residues. As DNA, the CDR3 is TGTGCCAGTAGAAGAGTGAACACTGAAGCTTTCTTT. It translates to CASRRVNTEAFF.

The rearrangement links TRBV28 to TRBJ1-4; 10 bases map to TRBD1. CDR1 and CDR2 (germline): MDHEN, SYDVKM. The CDR3 runs 16 residues. V lost 4 bases, J lost 8 bases, and 10 bases stayed unmatched. The CDR3 DNA reads TGTGCCAGCAGTTCAATCCCCGGGACAGGGGACGAAAAACTGTTTTTT. Translated, it gives CASSSIPGTGDEKLFF.

This chain connects TRBV24-1 to TRBJ2-2; 9 bases match TRBD1. This CDR3 has 14 residues. CDR1 is KGHDR, CDR2 SFDVKD, per germline. The J segment lost 4 bases and the V segment lost 10 bases, leaving 6 bases of the junction unmatched. CDR3 protein: CATQGAYGTGELFF. CDR3 DNA: TGTGCCACACAGGGGGCTTACGGCACCGGGGAGCTGTTTTTT.

The chain uses TRBV28 and TRBJ1-2, with D perhaps matching TRBD1 (6 bases). Germline V CDR1 and CDR2: MDHEN, SYDVKM. This CDR3 comprises 11 residues. With 4 bases removed from V and 8 bases from J, the gap between germline ends came to 8 bases. CDR3 DNA: TGTGCCAGCAGTTACAGGGACGGCTACACCTTC. It is translated as CASSYRDGYTF.

This chain links TRBV28 with TRBJ2-5; D is possibly TRBD2 (6 bases). The germline CDR1 and CDR2 sequences are MDHEN and SYDVKM. V lost 5 bases and J lost 4, with 17 bases in between. The CDR3 length is 15 residues. The CDR3 reads CASSARGGGSETQYF. The CDR3 nucleotides read TGTGCCAGCAGTGCTAGAGGTGGGGGGTCAGAGACCCAGTACTTC.

CDR3 nucleotides: TGTGCCAGTAGTCCCCGGACTAGCGGGGCATCGAACACCGGGGAGCTGTTTTTT. It translates to CASSPRTSGASNTGELFF. This chain links TRBV19 with TRBJ2-2, with 12 bases lining up with TRBD2. CDR3 length: 18 amino acids. Germline trimming cut 5 bases from V and 0 bases from J; bases unmatched to any gene: 7. Germline V gene sequence: CDR1 LNHDA, CDR2 SQIVND (reference sequence).

The V call is TRBV7-9, the J call TRBJ2-2, with TRBD1 as a possible D gene (6 bases). V shed 7 bases and J shed 1 base, with 10 bases lying between them. Per the germline V gene, CDR1 is SEHNR and CDR2 is FQNEAQ (reference sequence). The CDR3 loop spans 14 amino acids. CDR3 DNA sequence: TGTGCCAGCACCTGGACAGTGAACACCGGGGAGCTGTTTTTT. This translates into CASTWTVNTGELFF.

The rearrangement uses TRBV15 and TRBJ1-4; 10 nucleotides align to TRBD1. CDR3 length equals 15 residues. With 5 bases clipped from V and 14 bases from J, the junction kept 14 bases outside the gene matches. The germline V gene has CDR1 LNHNV and CDR2 YYDKDF (reference sequence). CDR3 in DNA: TGTGCCACCAGCGACCTCGACAGGGGGCGGGTTCGGCTGTTTTTT. This gives the protein CATSDLDRGRVRLFF.

The V call is TRBV12-3 or TRBV12-4, the J call TRBJ2-1, with 7 bases identical to TRBD2. This CDR3 contains 13 residues. Trimming removed 6 bases from V and 6 bases from J; junction bases left unmatched: 5. The DNA of the CDR3 is TGTGCCAGCAGGGCCCTAGCGGTCAATGAGCAGTTCTTC. Residues: CASRALAVNEQFF.

V usage is TRBV5-1 and J usage is TRBJ1-5, with D uncertain. The CDR3 is made up of 14 amino acids. The germline gives CDR1 SGHRS, CDR2 YFSETQ. V dropped 0 bases and J dropped 2 bases, with 6 bases sitting between them. The CDR3 spells CASSLGEGNQPQHF. The CDR3, as DNA: TGCGCCAGCAGCTTGGGGGAAGGCAATCAGCCCCAGCATTTT.

CDR3 coding DNA: TGTGCCAGCGGGGGGGCAGAACTCACCGGGGAGCTGTTTTTT. This translates into CASGGAELTGELFF. The chain joins TRBV2 to TRBJ2-2, with a possible D match to TRBD2 (7 bases). CDR1 and CDR2 from the germline V gene are SNHLY and FYNNEI. The CDR3 is 14 amino acids. The V end was cut by 8 bases, the J end by 4 bases, with 14 bases between.

This clone rates as medium-sized. The chain is built from TRBV9 and TRBJ1-1; 7 bases align to TRBD1. The V and J ends lost 0 bases and 8 bases, in that order; junction bases with no gene match: 7. Germline values: CDR1 SGDLS, CDR2 YYNGEE. CDR3 length: 14 residues. In DNA, the CDR3 is TGTGCCAGCAGCGTAGGTTACAGGGGCAGGGAAGCTTTCTTT. It yields the protein CASSVGYRGREAFF.

The gene calls are TRBV29-1 and TRBJ2-5; D perhaps matches TRBD1 (6 bases). The germline V gene encodes CDR1 SQVTM and CDR2 ANQGSEA. The ends were cut back, 6 bases at V and 6 bases at J, with 23 bases in the middle. CDR3 length: 15 residues. Here the CDR3 reads CSVLGTRGLIKTQYF. The CDR3 bases are TGCAGCGTCCTTGGGACAAGGGGATTAATAAAGACCCAGTACTTC.